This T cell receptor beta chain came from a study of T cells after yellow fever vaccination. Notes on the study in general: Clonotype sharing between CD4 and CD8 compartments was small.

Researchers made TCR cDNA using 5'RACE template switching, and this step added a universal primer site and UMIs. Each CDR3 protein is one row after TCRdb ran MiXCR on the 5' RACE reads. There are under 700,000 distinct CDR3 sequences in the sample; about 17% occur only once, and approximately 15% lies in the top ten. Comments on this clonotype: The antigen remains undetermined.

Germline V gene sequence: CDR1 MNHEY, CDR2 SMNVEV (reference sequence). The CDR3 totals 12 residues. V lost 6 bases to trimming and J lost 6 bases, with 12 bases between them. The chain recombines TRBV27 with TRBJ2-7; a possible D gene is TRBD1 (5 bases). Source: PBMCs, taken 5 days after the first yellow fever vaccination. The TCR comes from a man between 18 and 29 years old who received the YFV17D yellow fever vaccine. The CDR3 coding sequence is TGTGCCAGCAGCTTTCCAGGGCGCGAGCAGTACTTC. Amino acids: CASSFPGREQYF.